The 9 T cell receptor beta chains below all came from one sample that was sequenced in a study of blood T cells in healthy people across ages (dated by TCRdb to about 2015). The library was prepared using 5' RACE. The data were produced on an Illumina HiSeq 2500. A second PCR of about 7 to 12 cycles was performed with a sample-barcoded 5' primer and a J-beta primer mix. TCRdb applied fastp at Q25 and MiXCR to the public reads, then kept only in-frame beta chains. Each entry is one CDR3 protein sequence, shown with its most common DNA and genes. Here the sample has 600,000 to 850,000 distinct CDR3 sequences; approximately 43% occur a single time. The ten largest clonotypes hold less than 25% of the sample. Specimen: blood. The receptor source for this set is an older woman in good health.

This clonotype was observed a few times. The chain is built from TRBV19 and TRBJ2-5; TRBD1 agrees at 8 bases. The CDR3 contains 12 residues. Germline lookup yields CDR1 LNHDA and CDR2 SQIVND (reference sequence). Unmatched junction bases numbered 3, after V lost 7 bases and J lost 5 bases. The DNA of the CDR3 is TGTGCCAGTAAGGACAGGGTGGAGACCCAGTACTTC. Protein sequence: CASKDRVETQYF.

This clonotype came up many times. The chain combines TRBV7-9 with TRBJ2-1; D is ambiguous. The CDR3 sequence is 14 residues long. V lost 5 bases and J 5 bases, leaving 13 bases between the germline ends. Germline assignment: CDR1 SEHNR and CDR2 FQNEAQ (reference sequence). The CDR3 region is CASSLQGSNNEQFF. CDR3 DNA: TGTGCCAGCAGCCTCCAAGGATCTAACAATGAGCAGTTCTTC.

The chain recombines TRBV6-5 with TRBJ2-5, with D possibly TRBD2 on 6 matching bases. This CDR3 has 13 residues. Per the germline V gene, CDR1 is MNHEY and CDR2 is SVGAGI. V was shortened by 2 bases and J by 4 bases, with 8 bases between the two germline ends. As DNA, the CDR3 is TGTGCCAGCAGTTACGACGGGGGAGAGACCCAGTACTTC. This translates into CASSYDGGETQYF.

The CDR3 reads CASAVGTRSYEQYF. The CDR3, as DNA: TGTGCCAGCGCCGTGGGGACTAGGTCCTACGAGCAGTACTTC. The chain is built from TRBV6-5 and TRBJ2-7, with TRBD2 matching 8 bases. The germline CDR1 and CDR2 sequences are MNHEY and SVGAGI. CDR3 length: 14 residues. J lost 1 base, V lost 8 bases, and 7 bases had no gene match.

The chain combines TRBV5-4 with TRBJ2-7; TRBD1 might be the D (5 bases). This CDR3 spans 14 amino acids. Germline V CDR1 and CDR2: SGHNT, YYREEE (reference sequence). Trimming shortened V by 4 bases and J by 2 bases, and 13 bases separated the two germline ends. The CDR3: CASSPGLRTYEQYF. Written as DNA, the CDR3 is TGTGCCAGCAGCCCAGGGCTGAGAACCTACGAGCAGTACTTC.

The chain links TRBV5-1 to TRBJ1-2; TRBD1 matches at 7 bases. The CDR3 is made up of 15 amino acids. Germline V gives CDR1 SGHRS, CDR2 YFSETQ. V dropped 4 bases and J dropped 5; count of bases not matched to a gene: 11. The chain's CDR3 is CASSTDRSSFYGYTF. CDR3 nucleotide sequence: TGCGCCAGCAGCACGGACAGGTCCTCCTTTTATGGCTACACCTTC.

There are many counts of this clonotype. The rearrangement uses TRBV6-5 and TRBJ2-1; D gene ambiguous. CDR1 and CDR2 (germline): MNHEY, SVGAGI. Trimming cost V 4 bases and J 7 bases, with 5 bases left between them. There are 11 residues in the CDR3. The CDR3 bases are TGTGCCAGCAGTTCATTAAATGAGCAGTTCTTC. Protein sequence: CASSSLNEQFF.

Concerning this clonotype: Mismatch with germline at one junction end may stem from a read error. The chain joins TRBV13 to TRBJ1-1, with D tentatively TRBD1 (5 bases). This CDR3 comprises 15 residues. In germline, CDR1 is PRHDT, CDR2 FYEKMQ (reference sequence). The CDR3 region is CASSIGTGGDTEAFF. CDR3 in DNA: TGTGCCAGCAGCATAGGAACAGGAGGGGACACTGAAGCTTTCTTT.

This clonotype was picked up many times. The V and J genes are TRBV5-1 and TRBJ1-2; a possible D gene is TRBD1 (5 bases). V lost 2 bases and J 4 bases, leaving 12 bases between the germline ends. Germline values: CDR1 SGHRS, CDR2 YFSETQ. The CDR3 loop spans 14 amino acids. In DNA form, the CDR3 reads TGCGCCAGCAGCTTACCAGGGCAAGGCTATGGCTACACCTTC. This encodes CASSLPGQGYGYTF.